This TCR beta chain was documented in a study of shared clonotypes between healthy human individuals. Profiling relied on immunoSEQ multiplex PCR, and the TCRdb table lists in-frame clones only, not all of them. The sample has approximately 710,000 clones; around 91% are singletons. This CDR3 has 15 residues. Sequencing input: memory CD8+ T cells from PBMCs. The subset: CD45RO+ cells pooled with CCR7-negative TemRA cells. This clonotype was sampled from a man younger than 35 in good health. Some clones in this sample may be carry-over from other donors' samples. The chain carries TRBV21-1 and TRBJ1-5. TRBV21-1 is classified as a pseudogene. CDR3 nucleotides: TGTGCCAGCAGCTCCCGGGGGACTAGCAATCAGCCCCAGCATTTT. This codes for CASSSRGTSNQPQHF.